This note documents a single T cell receptor (beta chain) sequence. Sequencing used immunoSEQ v3. Each library reached some 2 million read pairs, or roughly 5-6.5 million at deep level. The table came from immunoSEQ multiplex PCR; TCRdb's copy has only in-frame clones and leaves some out. The sample carries more than 45,000 clones, roughly 70% recorded once. The time point was: pre-treatment sample, taken before nivolumab and TIL therapy. This specimen belongs to a study of TIL therapy for anti-PD-1-resistant metastatic lung cancer. Background on the study: Half of patients were current or former smokers.

In germline, CDR1 is SEHNR, CDR2 FQNEAQ (reference sequence). Trimming left V 4 bases short and J 18 bases short, with 13 bases between. The CDR3 loop spans 11 amino acids. The TCR was taken from a person aged 25-80 years with non-small cell lung cancer. Sample: blood, taken at baseline. The rearrangement links TRBV7-9 to TRBJ1-6; no clear D gene. The CDR3: CASSSDGPSHF. The DNA for the CDR3 is TGTGCCAGCAGCTCCGACGGTCCATCCCACTTT.